The rows below give T cell receptor beta chains drawn from one sample of a study of T cells in Graves' hyperthyroidism and ophthalmopathy. TCRdb recomputed calls from the multiplex PCR reads with MiXCR, one row per CDR3 protein. The sample comprises hundreds of thousands of distinct CDR3 sequences, under 45% of which are singletons, and roughly 31% rests with the top ten. The sample consisted of blood. The receptors here all came from a woman between 35 and 50 years old with Graves' hyperthyroidism. Each CDR3 is given with its conserved first and last residue. The order of the fields is clone size, D gene, V gene, J gene, CDR3 DNA, CDR3 protein. The D gene is left open where the match is weak. Size tells how often a clone was seen (once, few, many) or the class of an expanded clone, and some rows leave it out.

many	.	TRBV25-1	TRBJ1-2	TGTGCCACCTTGGTCGGACCCTATGGCTACACCTTC	CATLVGPYGYTF
many	.	TRBV7-2	TRBJ1-5	TGTGCCAGCAGCTTACGTGGGAGCGAGTATAGCAATCAGCCCCAGCATTTT	CASSLRGSEYSNQPQHF
.	.	TRBV7-8	TRBJ1-2	TGTGCCAGCAGCTTAGCGGAGGCAGCATACTATGGCTACACCTTC	CASSLAEAAYYGYTF
.	TRBD1	TRBV6-6	TRBJ1-2	TGTGCCAGCAGCCCAGGACGGGACAGGGTTAACTATGGCTACACCTTC	CASSPGRDRVNYGYTF
.	.	TRBV4-2	TRBJ1-1	TGTGCCAGCAGCCAAGTAATGGCAGGCCTCGCGGGGGTTTTCTTT	CASSQVMAGLAGVFF
.	TRBD2	TRBV4-2	TRBJ2-7	TGTGCCAGCAGCCCGGGGGGGGACCCCGACGTCCTCGAGCAGTACTTC	CASSPGGDPDVLEQYF
many	.	TRBV15	TRBJ1-1	TGTGCCACCAGCAGGGCCCGAATGAACACTGAAGCTTTCTTT	CATSRARMNTEAFF
few	TRBD1	TRBV14	TRBJ1-2	TGTGCCAGCAGCCCTGTGACAGGGCGTTCTGGCTACACCTTC	CASSPVTGRSGYTF
.	TRBD2	TRBV14	TRBJ2-5	TGTGCCAGCAGCCACGGGGGACTAGCGATGATAGAGACCCAGTACTTC	CASSHGGLAMIETQYF
.	.	TRBV10-2	TRBJ1-1	TGCGCCAGCAGCCGAGAGTGGCTTGGGACGGCCTATGGGAACACTGAAGCTTTCTTT	CASSREWLGTAYGNTEAFF